This section outlines one T cell receptor beta chain sequence together with its context. This record belongs to a study of radiotherapy plus CTLA-4 blockade in lung cancer. Here immunoSEQ multiplex PCR was the method, and the copy in TCRdb shows in-frame clones only, minus some. The sample records around 45,000 clones, 76% being singletons. This CDR3 spans 13 amino acids. Germline CDR1 reads SGHDN; CDR2 reads FVKESK. Between the trimmed V and J ends, which lost 1 base and 7 bases, there was a span of 8 bases. This sequence was found in a human donor with non-small cell lung cancer who had stable disease on radiotherapy plus ipilimumab. The chain combines TRBV14 with TRBJ2-1; D call uncertain. The starting material was peripheral blood, obtained from a patient treated with radiotherapy plus ipilimumab. This CDR3 reads CASSQVAVNEQFF. CDR3 DNA: TGTGCCAGCAGCCAAGTCGCGGTAAATGAGCAGTTCTTC.